Detailed here is one TCR beta chain. The data were obtained in a study of somatic mutations in cytotoxic T cells in rheumatoid arthritis. Sequenced by immunoSEQ multiplex PCR; TCRdb stores in-frame clones only, minus some. Here the sample spans 15,000 to 20,000 clones, more than 75% being singletons. The V gene end was trimmed by 7 bases and the J gene end by 6 bases; junction bases not matched to a gene: 5. CDR3 length equals 12 residues. The germline CDR1 and CDR2 sequences are MNHNS and SASEGT. The clonotype comes from a woman between 45 and 60 years old with rheumatoid arthritis. What was sequenced was CD8+ T cells sorted from blood. J is TRBJ1-2 and V is TRBV6-1; TRBD1 matches 7 bases. CDR3 sequence: CASNRGVDGYTF. Here the CDR3 DNA reads TGTGCCAGCAACAGGGGAGTTGATGGCTACACCTTC.